The rows below give T cell receptor beta chains drawn from one sample of a study of T cell repertoires in cytomegalovirus infection. These receptors' targets are unknown. TCRdb re-derived calls from the reads in MiXCR, one entry per CDR3 protein. The data contain just under 500,000 distinct CDR3 sequences, 30% to 40% of them singletons. Source: cultured PBMCs, taken from culture after CMV antigen stimulation. These receptors originate from a human donor in good health (CMV status not recorded). Some clones in this sample may be carry-over from other donors' samples. CDR3s include the opening cysteine and the closing phenylalanine or tryptophan.

v_gene: TRBV7-6; len: 14; CDR3aa: CASSATGGADGYTF
v_gene: TRBV6-6; len: 19; CDR3aa: CASSYSGWWDERGYQPQHF
v_gene: TRBV7-2; len: 16; CDR3aa: CASSFVSFPAIETQYF
v_gene: TRBV6-1; len: 16; CDR3aa: CASSRLQGSGANVLTF
v_gene: TRBV20-1; len: 15; CDR3aa: CSARARGRGANVLTF
v_gene: TRBV7-2; len: 18; CDR3aa: CASSAGTRGGSSYNEQFF
v_gene: TRBV7-2; len: 15; CDR3aa: CASSLGENSNQPQHF
v_gene: TRBV7-2; len: 14; CDR3aa: CASSVSGSRETQYF
v_gene: TRBV7-2; len: 16; CDR3aa: CASSLDSGRGNQPQHF
v_gene: TRBV6-5; len: 16; CDR3aa: CASSYTDRAAGNTIYF
v_gene: TRBV7-8; len: 15; CDR3aa: CASSLSEGAKNIQYF
v_gene: TRBV7-2; len: 15; CDR3aa: CASSRTSGRTDTQYF
v_gene: TRBV10-3; len: 16; CDR3aa: CATSRREAGSYNEQFF
v_gene: TRBV7-4; len: 12; CDR3aa: CASSPPDYGYSF
v_gene: TRBV30; len: 15; CDR3aa: CAWSGGGAGTGELFF
v_gene: TRBV6-6; len: 14; CDR3aa: CASTPGTGDYGYTF
v_gene: TRBV11-3; len: 15; CDR3aa: CASSFGRGAGDTQYF
v_gene: TRBV6-2/TRBV6-3; len: 13; CDR3aa: CASNQEPHQPQHF
v_gene: TRBV11-3; len: 17; CDR3aa: CASSLFGTSVTVGEQFF
v_gene: TRBV7-9; len: 14; CDR3aa: CASSFMGQYNEQFF
v_gene: TRBV7-2; len: 15; CDR3aa: CASSLGGTYNQPQHF
v_gene: TRBV6-6; len: 15; CDR3aa: CASSYGGGRPDTQYF
v_gene: TRBV12-3/TRBV12-4; len: 15; CDR3aa: CASSLDGRGADTQYF
v_gene: TRBV4-1; len: 15; CDR3aa: CASSQERVLNQPQHF
v_gene: TRBV7-9; len: 16; CDR3aa: CASSKSGGSGANVLTF
v_gene: TRBV27; len: 17; CDR3aa: CASSLEGRAGAYNEQFF
v_gene: TRBV7-2; len: 13; CDR3aa: CASSLNVPGELFF
v_gene: TRBV6-5; len: 15; CDR3aa: CASRLGLAASYEQYF
v_gene: TRBV19; len: 16; CDR3aa: CASSIRRQSSYNEQFF
v_gene: TRBV7-2; len: 13; CDR3aa: CASSLVSRNTQYF
v_gene: TRBV18; len: 13; CDR3aa: CASSPQGENEQFF
v_gene: TRBV7-2; len: 15; CDR3aa: CASSDDRGRQETQYF
v_gene: TRBV7-2; len: 16; CDR3aa: CASSLSPSGRIDTQYF
v_gene: TRBV30; len: 13; CDR3aa: CAWSVRREVAQYF
v_gene: TRBV19; len: 16; CDR3aa: CASSNWPGQSAGELFF
v_gene: TRBV19; len: 15; CDR3aa: CASSILGPRVSEQFF
v_gene: TRBV6-5; len: 14; CDR3aa: CASKIVQAVDEQFF
v_gene: TRBV28; len: 15; CDR3aa: CASTTSGRTGNIQYF
v_gene: TRBV11-2; len: 14; CDR3aa: CASSLDSGTDTQYF
v_gene: TRBV11-2; len: 15; CDR3aa: CASSLDSGGLGGYTF
v_gene: TRBV7-8; len: 14; CDR3aa: CASSLKWRTDTQYF
v_gene: TRBV12-3/TRBV12-4; len: 14; CDR3aa: CASNRDNGIEKLFF
v_gene: TRBV18; len: 17; CDR3aa: CASSPALVDRGTDTQYF
v_gene: TRBV20-1; len: 13; CDR3aa: CSAWDRLQETQYF
v_gene: TRBV10-3; len: 14; CDR3aa: CAISEGGKTYEQYF
v_gene: TRBV19; len: 15; CDR3aa: CASIDGPSGRTEAFF
v_gene: TRBV5-1; len: 14; CDR3aa: CASSASGIVYGYTF
v_gene: TRBV7-8; len: 14; CDR3aa: CASSPLGRPNEQFF
v_gene: TRBV6-8; len: 12; CDR3aa: CASQGANSPLHF